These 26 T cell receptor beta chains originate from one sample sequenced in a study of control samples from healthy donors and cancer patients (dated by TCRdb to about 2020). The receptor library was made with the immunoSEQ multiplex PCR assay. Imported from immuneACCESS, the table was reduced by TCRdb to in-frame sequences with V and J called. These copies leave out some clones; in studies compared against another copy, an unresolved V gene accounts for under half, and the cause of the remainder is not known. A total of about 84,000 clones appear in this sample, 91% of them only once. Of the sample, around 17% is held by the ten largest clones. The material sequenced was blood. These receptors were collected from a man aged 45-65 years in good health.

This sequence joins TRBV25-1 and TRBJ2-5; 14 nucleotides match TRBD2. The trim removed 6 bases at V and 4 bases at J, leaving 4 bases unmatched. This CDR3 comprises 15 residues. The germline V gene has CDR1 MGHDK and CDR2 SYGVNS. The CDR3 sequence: CASRAGLAGVETQYF. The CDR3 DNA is TGTGCCAGCAGGGCGGGACTAGCGGGGGTAGAGACCCAGTACTTC.

The CDR3 DNA is TGTGCCAGCAGTGAAGCGCGGAAGACTTCACCCCTCCACTTT. Its translation is CASSEARKTSPLHF. This chain connects TRBV2 to TRBJ1-6; D unresolved. The CDR3 runs 14 residues. With 0 bases removed from V and 9 bases from J, the gap between germline ends came to 9 bases. Germline lookup yields CDR1 SNHLY and CDR2 FYNNEI. The entire variable domain, with the rest obtained from reference TRBV2 and TRBJ1-6, is as follows: EPEVTQTPSHQVTQMGQEVILRCVPISNHLYFYWYRQILGQKVEFLVSFYNNEISEKSEIFDDQFSVERPDGSNFTLKIRSTKLEDSAMYFCASSEARKTSPLHFGNGTRLTVT.

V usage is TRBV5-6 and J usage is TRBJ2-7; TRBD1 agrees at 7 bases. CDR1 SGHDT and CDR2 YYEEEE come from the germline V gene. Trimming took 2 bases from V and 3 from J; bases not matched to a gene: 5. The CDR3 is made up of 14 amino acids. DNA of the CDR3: TGTGCCAGCAGCTTACAGGGGATTCGCTACGAGCAGTACTTC. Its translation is CASSLQGIRYEQYF.

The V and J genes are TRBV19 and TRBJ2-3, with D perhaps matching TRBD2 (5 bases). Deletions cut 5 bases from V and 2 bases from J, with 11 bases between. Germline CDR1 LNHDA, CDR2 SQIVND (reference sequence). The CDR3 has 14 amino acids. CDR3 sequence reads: CASSPGLNTDTQYF. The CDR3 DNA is TGTGCCAGTAGTCCAGGACTTAACACAGATACGCAGTATTTT.

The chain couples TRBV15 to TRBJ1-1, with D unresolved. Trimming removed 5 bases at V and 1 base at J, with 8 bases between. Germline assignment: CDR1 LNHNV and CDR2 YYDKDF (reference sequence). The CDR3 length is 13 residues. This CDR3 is CATSFRQNTEAFF. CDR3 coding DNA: TGTGCCACCAGCTTCCGACAGAACACTGAAGCTTTCTTT. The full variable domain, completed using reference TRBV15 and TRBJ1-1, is DAMVIQNPRYQVTQFGKPVTLSCSQTLNHNVMYWYQQKSSQAPKLLFHYYDKDFNNEADTPDNFQSRRPNTSFCFLDIRSPGLGDTAMYLCATSFRQNTEAFFGQGTRLTVV.

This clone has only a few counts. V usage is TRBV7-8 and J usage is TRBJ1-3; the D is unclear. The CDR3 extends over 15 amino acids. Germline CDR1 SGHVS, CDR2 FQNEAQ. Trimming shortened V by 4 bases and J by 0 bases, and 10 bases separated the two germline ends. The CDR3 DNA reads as TGTGCCAGCAGCTCCGGACTGTCCTCTGGAAACACCATATATTTT. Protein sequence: CASSSGLSSGNTIYF.

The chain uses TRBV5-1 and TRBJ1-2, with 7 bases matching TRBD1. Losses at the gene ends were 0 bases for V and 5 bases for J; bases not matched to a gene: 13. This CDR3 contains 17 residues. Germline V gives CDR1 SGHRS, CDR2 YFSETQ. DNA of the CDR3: TGCGCCAGCAGCTTGGGGGACAGCTCCCTTTGGATTTATGGCTACACCTTC. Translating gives CASSLGDSSLWIYGYTF. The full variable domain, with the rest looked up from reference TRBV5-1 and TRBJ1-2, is KAGVTQTPRYLIKTRGQQVTLSCSPISGHRSVSWYQQTPGQGLQFLFEYFSETQRNKGNFPGRFSGRQFSNSRSEMNVSTLELGDSALYLCASSLGDSSLWIYGYTFGSGTRLTVV.

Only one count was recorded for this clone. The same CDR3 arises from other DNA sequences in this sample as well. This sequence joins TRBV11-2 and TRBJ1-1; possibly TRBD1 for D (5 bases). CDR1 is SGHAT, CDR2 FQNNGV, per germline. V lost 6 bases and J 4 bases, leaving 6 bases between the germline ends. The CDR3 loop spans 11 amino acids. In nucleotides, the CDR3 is TGTGCCAGCAGGGGGGGCACTGAAGCTTTCTTT. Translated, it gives CASRGGTEAFF.

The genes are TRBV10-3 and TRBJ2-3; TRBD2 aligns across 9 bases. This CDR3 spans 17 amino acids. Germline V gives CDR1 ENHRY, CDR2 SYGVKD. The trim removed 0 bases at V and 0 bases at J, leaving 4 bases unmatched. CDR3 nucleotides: TGTGCCATCAGTGAGTCGATCGGGACTAGCAGCACAGATACGCAGTATTTT. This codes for CAISESIGTSSTDTQYF.

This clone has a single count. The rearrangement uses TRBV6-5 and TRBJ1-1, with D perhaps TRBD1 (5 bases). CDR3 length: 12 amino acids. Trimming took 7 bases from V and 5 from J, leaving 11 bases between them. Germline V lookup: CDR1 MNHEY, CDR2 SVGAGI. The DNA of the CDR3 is TGTGCCAGCATTCTAGGGGCGACTGAAGCTTTCTTT. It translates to CASILGATEAFF.

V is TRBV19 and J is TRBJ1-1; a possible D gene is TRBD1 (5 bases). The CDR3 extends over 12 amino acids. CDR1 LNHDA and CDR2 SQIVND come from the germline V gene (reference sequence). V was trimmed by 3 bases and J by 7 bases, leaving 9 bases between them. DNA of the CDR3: TGTGCCAGTAGTATCCTGGGGGATGAAGCTTTCTTT. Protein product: CASSILGDEAFF.

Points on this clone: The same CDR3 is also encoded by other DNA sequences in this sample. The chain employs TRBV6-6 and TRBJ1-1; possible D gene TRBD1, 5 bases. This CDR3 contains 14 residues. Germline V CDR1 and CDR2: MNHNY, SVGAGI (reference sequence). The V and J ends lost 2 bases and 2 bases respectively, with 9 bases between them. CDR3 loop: CASSYSGGNTEAFF. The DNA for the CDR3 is TGTGCCAGCAGTTACAGCGGGGGAAACACTGAAGCTTTCTTT.

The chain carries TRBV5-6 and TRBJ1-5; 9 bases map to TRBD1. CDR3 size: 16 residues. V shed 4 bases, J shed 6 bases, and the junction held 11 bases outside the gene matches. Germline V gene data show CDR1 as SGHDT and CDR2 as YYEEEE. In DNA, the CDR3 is TGTGCCAGCAGCCCAAACGGACAGGGGAAGGGTCAGCCCCAGCATTTT. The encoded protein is CASSPNGQGKGQPQHF.

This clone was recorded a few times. The CDR3 nucleotides are TGCGCCAGTACAGGGGGGGACGAGCAGTACTTC. It codes for CASTGGDEQYF. The genes are TRBV5-1 and TRBJ2-7; tentative D call: TRBD1 (8 bases). This CDR3 contains 11 residues. Trimming cost V 8 bases and J 5 bases, with 11 bases left between them. Looked up from germline, CDR1 is SGHRS and CDR2 is YFSETQ.

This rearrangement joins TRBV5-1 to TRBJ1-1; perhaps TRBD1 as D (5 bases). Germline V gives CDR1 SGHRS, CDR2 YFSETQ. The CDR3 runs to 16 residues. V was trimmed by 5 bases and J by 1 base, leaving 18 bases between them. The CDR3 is CASRNIGDGKNTEAFF. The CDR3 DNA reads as TGCGCCAGCAGAAATATCGGGGACGGCAAGAACACTGAAGCTTTCTTT.

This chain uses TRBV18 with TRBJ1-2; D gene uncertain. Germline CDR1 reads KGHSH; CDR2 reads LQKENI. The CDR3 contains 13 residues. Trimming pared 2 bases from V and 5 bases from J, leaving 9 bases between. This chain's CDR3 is CASSPITEYGYTF. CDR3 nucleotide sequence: TGTGCCAGCTCACCAATAACCGAATATGGCTACACCTTC.

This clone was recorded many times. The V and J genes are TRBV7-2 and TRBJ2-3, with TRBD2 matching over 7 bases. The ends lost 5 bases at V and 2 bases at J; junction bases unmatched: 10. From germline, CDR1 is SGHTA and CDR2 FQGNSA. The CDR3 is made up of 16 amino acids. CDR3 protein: CASSQQSGEPTDTQYF. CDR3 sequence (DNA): TGTGCCAGCAGCCAGCAAAGCGGGGAACCCACAGATACGCAGTATTTT.

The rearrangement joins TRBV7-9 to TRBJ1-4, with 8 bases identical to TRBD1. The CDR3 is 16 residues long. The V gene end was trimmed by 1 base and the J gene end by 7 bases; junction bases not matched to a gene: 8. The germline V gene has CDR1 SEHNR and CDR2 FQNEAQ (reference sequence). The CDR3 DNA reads TGTGCCAGCAGCTTAGGTGGGACAGGAATAATTGAAAAACTGTTTTTT. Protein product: CASSLGGTGIIEKLFF.

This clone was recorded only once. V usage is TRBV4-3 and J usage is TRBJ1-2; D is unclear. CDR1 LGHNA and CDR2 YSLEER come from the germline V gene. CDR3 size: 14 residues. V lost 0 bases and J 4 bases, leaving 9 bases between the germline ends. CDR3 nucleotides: TGCGCCAGCAGCCAAGACGGGGTAGCCTATGGCTACACCTTC. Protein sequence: CASSQDGVAYGYTF.

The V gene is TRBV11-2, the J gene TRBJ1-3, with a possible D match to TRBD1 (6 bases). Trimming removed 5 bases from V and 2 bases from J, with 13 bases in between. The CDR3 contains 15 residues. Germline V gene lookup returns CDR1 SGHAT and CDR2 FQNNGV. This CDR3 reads CASSIKGEAGNTIYF. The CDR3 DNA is TGTGCCAGCAGCATCAAGGGGGAGGCTGGAAACACCATATATTTT.

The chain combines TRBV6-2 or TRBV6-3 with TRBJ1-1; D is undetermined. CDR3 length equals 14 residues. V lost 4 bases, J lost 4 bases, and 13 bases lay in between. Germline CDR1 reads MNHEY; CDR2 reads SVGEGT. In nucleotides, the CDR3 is TGTGCCAGCAGTTGGGCCCGGGTAGGCACTGAAGCTTTCTTT. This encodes CASSWARVGTEAFF.

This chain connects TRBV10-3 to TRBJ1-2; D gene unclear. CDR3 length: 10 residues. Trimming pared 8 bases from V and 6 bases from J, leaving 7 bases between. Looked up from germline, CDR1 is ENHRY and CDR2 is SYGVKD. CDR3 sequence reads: CAIGIDGYTF. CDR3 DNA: TGTGCCATCGGCATTGATGGCTACACCTTC.

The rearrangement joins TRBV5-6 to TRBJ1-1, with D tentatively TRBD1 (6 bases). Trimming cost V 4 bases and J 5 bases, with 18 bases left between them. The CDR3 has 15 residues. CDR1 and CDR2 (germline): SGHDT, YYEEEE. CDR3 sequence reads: CASSPERGQGTEAFF. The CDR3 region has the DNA TGTGCCAGCAGCCCCGAACGGGGGCAGGGGACTGAAGCTTTCTTT.

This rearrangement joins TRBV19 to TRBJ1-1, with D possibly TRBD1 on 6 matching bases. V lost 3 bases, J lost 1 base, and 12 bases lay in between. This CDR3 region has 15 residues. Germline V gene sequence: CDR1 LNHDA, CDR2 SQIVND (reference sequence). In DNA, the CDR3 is TGTGCCAGTAGTATCCACAGGGTCGAGAACACTGAAGCTTTCTTT. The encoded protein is CASSIHRVENTEAFF.

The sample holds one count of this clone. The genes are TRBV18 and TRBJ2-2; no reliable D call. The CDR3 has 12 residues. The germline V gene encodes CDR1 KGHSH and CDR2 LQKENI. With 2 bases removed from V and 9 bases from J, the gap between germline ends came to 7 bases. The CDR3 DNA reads TGTGCCAGCTCACCAGGGCACTGGGAGCTGTTTTTT. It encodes CASSPGHWELFF.

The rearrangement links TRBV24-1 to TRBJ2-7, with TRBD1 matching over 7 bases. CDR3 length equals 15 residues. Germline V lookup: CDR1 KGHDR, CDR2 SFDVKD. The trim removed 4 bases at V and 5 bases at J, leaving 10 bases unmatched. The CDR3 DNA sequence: TGTGCCACCAGTGACCCCCAGGGGGTCGAGGACGAGCAGTACTTC. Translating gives CATSDPQGVEDEQYF.